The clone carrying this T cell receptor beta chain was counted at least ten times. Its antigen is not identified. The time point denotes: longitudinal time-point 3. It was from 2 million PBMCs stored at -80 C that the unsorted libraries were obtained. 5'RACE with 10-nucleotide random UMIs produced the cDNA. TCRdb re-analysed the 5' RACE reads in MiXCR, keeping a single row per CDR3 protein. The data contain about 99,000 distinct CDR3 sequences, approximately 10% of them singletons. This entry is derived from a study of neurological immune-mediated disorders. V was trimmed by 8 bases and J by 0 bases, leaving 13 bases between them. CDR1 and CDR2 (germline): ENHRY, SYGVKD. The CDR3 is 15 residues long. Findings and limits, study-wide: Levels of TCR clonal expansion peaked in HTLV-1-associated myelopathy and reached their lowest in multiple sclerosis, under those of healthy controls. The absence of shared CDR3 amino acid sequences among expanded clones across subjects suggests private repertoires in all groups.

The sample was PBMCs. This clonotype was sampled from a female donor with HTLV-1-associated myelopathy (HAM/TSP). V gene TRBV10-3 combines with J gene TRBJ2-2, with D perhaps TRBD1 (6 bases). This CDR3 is CAIGYRTANTGELFF. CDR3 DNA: TGTGCCATCGGTTATCGGACAGCGAACACCGGGGAGCTGTTTTTT.